This T cell receptor beta chain emerged from a study of beta chain features in type 1 diabetes. The entirety of the isolated RNA underwent reverse transcription, so expressed TCRB transcripts were sequenced. Sequenced by immunoSEQ multiplex PCR; TCRdb stores in-frame clones only, minus some. The repertoire holds 140,000 or so clones, with about 10% as singletons. Overall study results and limits: PCR might show a preference for shorter templates, equally across patients and controls. A closer apparent resemblance between naive, central memory and Treg TCRB repertoires was seen in patients than in healthy donors.

There are a few counts of this clone. What it binds is not known. A sort by CD45RO/CCR7/CD25/CD127/CD95/CD27 yielded CD4+ naive, central memory, regulatory and stem cell-like memory cells. The specimen sequenced was naive CD4+ T cells from blood. This clonotype originated in a man aged 18 to 35 in good health.

DNA of the CDR3: TGTGCCAGCAGTCCCCGGGAGGACACCGGGGAGCTGTTTTTT. This codes for CASSPREDTGELFF. V and J are TRBV11-3 and TRBJ2-2; 7 bases map to TRBD2. Germline CDR1 reads SGHNT; CDR2 reads YENEEA. Trimming at V came to 6 bases and at J to 3 bases, leaving 4 bases not matched to a gene. The CDR3 is 14 residues long.